The rows below give T cell receptor beta chains drawn from one sample of a study of tumor and adjacent non-tumor tissue in lung cancer. In TCRdb, the multiplex PCR reads were re-called with MiXCR into one record per CDR3 protein. Counted here are 120,000 or so distinct CDR3 sequences, 66% occurring once; the ten biggest clones make up 10% to 15%. The material sequenced was lung tumor tissue. The receptors here all came from a young man with non-small cell lung cancer. Both conserved end residues are part of each CDR3. Fields, in order: D gene, clone size, J gene, V gene, CDR3 DNA, CDR3 protein. D genes are given only for firm matches. The size field is filled for only some rows; it gives once, few, many or a size class.

>-|few|TRBJ2-1|TRBV7-9
TGTGCCAGCAGCTTAGGAGGTACCTCCTACAATGAGCAGTTCTTC
CASSLGGTSYNEQFF
>-|-|TRBJ2-4|TRBV4-2
TGTGACAGCAGCCAAGGGGGAAGGCCGGCCAAAAACATTCAGTACTTC
CDSSQGGRPAKNIQYF
>-|-|TRBJ2-2|TRBV6-2/TRBV6-3
TGTGCCAGCAGAACCGACTCCCGCGGGGAGCAGTTTTTT
CASRTDSRGEQFF
>-|once|TRBJ2-7|TRBV11-2
TGTGTCAGCAGCTTAGCTGAATTGGGGGGAACCTACGAGCAGTACTTC
CVSSLAELGGTYEQYF
>-|once|TRBJ2-3|TRBV11-2
TGTGTCAGCAGCTTGTCAGTTCCCCAAGATACGCAGTATTTT
CVSSLSVPQDTQYF
>-|many|TRBJ2-3|TRBV4-2
TGTGCCAGCAGCCAAGATTTAAGGGACCAAGATACGCAGTATTTT
CASSQDLRDQDTQYF
>-|few|TRBJ2-7|TRBV15
TGTGCCACCAGCAGGCCCGACGGCTACGAGCAGTACTTC
CATSRPDGYEQYF
>-|-|TRBJ2-5|TRBV20-1
TGCAGTGCTAGAGAAGAATTGGGCGGAGAGACCCAGTACTTC
CSAREELGGETQYF
>-|-|TRBJ2-7|TRBV29-1
TGCAGCGTTGGAGTTAGCGGTACGGGACAGTACTTC
CSVGVSGTGQYF
>-|-|TRBJ1-5|TRBV4-1
TGCGCCAGCAGCCAAGATCTGGATAGCAATCAGCCCCAGCATTTT
CASSQDLDSNQPQHF
>-|many|TRBJ1-5|TRBV6-5
TGTGCCAGCGGGCGGGGGACAACGAATCAGCCCCAGCATTTT
CASGRGTTNQPQHF
>-|-|TRBJ2-1|TRBV6-1
TGTGCCATCAGTGAAGGCCCGCGAAGCTTC
CAISEGPRSF
>TRBD1|-|TRBJ1-1|TRBV5-6
TGTGCCAGCAGCTTTGGGACAGAGGGCGAAGCTTTCTTT
CASSFGTEGEAFF
>-|-|TRBJ1-2|TRBV29-1
TGCAGCGTTGAACAATTGACACTCAACAACTATGGCTACACCTTC
CSVEQLTLNNYGYTF
>-|-|TRBJ2-7|TRBV6-6
TGTTCCAGCAGCTACTCGCATGGGGACTCCTACGAGCAGTACTTC
CSSSYSHGDSYEQYF